The 7 T cell receptor beta chains reported below all come from one sample, sequenced in a study of blood T cell repertoires in COVID-19. Profiled with immunoSEQ multiplex PCR; TCRdb holds only in-frame clones, not every one. The sample has over 200,000 clones, 86% seen once. Sequencing input: PBMCs or T cells enriched from blood (not recorded which). The receptors shown here come from a man aged 18 to 29 who had recovered from COVID-19.

The CDR3 region has the DNA TGTGCTAGTGGTTTGGGCCAGGGAAGTGTAGAGACCCAGTACTTC. Amino acids: CASGLGQGSVETQYF. This chain joins TRBV12-5 and TRBJ2-5; possible D gene TRBD1, 5 bases. This CDR3 comprises 15 residues. Germline V gene lookup returns CDR1 LGHNT and CDR2 FRNRAP. With 1 base removed from V and 4 bases from J, the gap between germline ends came to 13 bases.

The chain employs TRBV7-9 and TRBJ2-7; a possible D gene is TRBD2 (5 bases). The germline CDR1 and CDR2 sequences are SEHNR and FQNEAQ (reference sequence). With 5 bases removed from V and 0 bases from J, the gap between germline ends came to 11 bases. The CDR3 runs to 14 residues. This CDR3 is CASSPWTPSYEQYF. The DNA for the CDR3 is TGTGCCAGCAGCCCGTGGACTCCCTCCTACGAGCAGTACTTC. Full variable domain (remainder filled in from reference TRBV7-9 and TRBJ2-7): DTGVSQNPRHKITKRGQNVTFRCDPISEHNRLYWYRQTLGQGPEFLTYFQNEAQLEKSRLLSDRFSAERPKGSFSTLEIQRTEQGDSAMYLCASSPWTPSYEQYFGPGTRLTVT.

The chain carries TRBV28 and TRBJ2-7, with D hard to call. CDR3 length: 11 amino acids. Trimming removed 4 bases from V and 1 base from J, with 2 bases in between. The V gene's germline CDR1 is MDHEN and CDR2 SYDVKM. CDR3 sequence: CASSSSYEQYF. CDR3 nucleotide sequence: TGTGCCAGCAGTTCATCCTACGAGCAGTACTTC.

The chain combines TRBV13 with TRBJ2-2; 11 nucleotides match TRBD2. This CDR3 contains 17 residues. Germline V gives CDR1 PRHDT, CDR2 FYEKMQ (reference sequence). V lost 0 bases and J lost 2; bases outside the gene matches: 2. The CDR3 loop is CASSLGLAGGNTGELFF. CDR3 DNA: TGTGCCAGCAGCTTAGGGCTAGCGGGGGGCAACACCGGGGAGCTGTTTTTT.

The V and J genes are TRBV4-1 and TRBJ2-7; 9 bases align to TRBD1. From germline, CDR1 is MGHRA and CDR2 YSYEKL. The CDR3 sequence is 15 residues long. V dropped 0 bases and J dropped 7; count of bases not matched to a gene: 7. The CDR3 DNA reads as TGCGCCAGCAGCCAAGAGGGGACAGGGTATAGGGAGCAGTACTTC. Protein sequence: CASSQEGTGYREQYF.

This chain links TRBV7-9 with TRBJ2-7; 11 bases map to TRBD1. This CDR3 contains 14 residues. V lost 5 bases to trimming and J lost 2 bases; unmatched junction nucleotides: 2. The germline gives CDR1 SEHNR, CDR2 FQNEAQ (reference sequence). The CDR3 loop reads CASSRGQGAYEQYF. CDR3 nucleotide sequence: TGTGCCAGCAGCCGGGGACAGGGGGCCTACGAGCAGTACTTC.

The gene calls are TRBV4-1 and TRBJ2-3; 9 bases match TRBD1. V shed 1 base, J shed 5 bases, and the junction held 7 bases outside the gene matches. CDR3 size: 16 residues. Germline V lookup: CDR1 MGHRA, CDR2 YSYEKL. CDR3 amino acids: CASSQALGTGIDTQYF. The CDR3 DNA sequence: TGCGCCAGCAGCCAAGCCTTAGGGACAGGGATAGATACGCAGTATTTT.